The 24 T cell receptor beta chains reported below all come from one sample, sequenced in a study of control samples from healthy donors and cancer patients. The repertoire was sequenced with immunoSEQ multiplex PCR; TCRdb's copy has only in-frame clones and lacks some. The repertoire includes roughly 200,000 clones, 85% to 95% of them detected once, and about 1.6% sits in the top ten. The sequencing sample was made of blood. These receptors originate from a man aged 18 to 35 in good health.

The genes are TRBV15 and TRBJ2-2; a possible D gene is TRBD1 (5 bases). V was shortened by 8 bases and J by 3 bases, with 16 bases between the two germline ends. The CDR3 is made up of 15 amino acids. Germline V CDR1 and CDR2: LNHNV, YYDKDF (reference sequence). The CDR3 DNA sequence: TGTGCCACCCGGGTGGGGCAGGGATACACCGGGGAGCTGTTTTTT. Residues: CATRVGQGYTGELFF.

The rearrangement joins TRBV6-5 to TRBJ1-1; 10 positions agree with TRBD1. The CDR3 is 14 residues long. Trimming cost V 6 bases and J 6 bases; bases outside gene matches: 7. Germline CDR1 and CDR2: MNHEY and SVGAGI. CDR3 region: CASRNRQGAAEAFF. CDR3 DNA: TGTGCCAGCAGGAACAGACAGGGGGCTGCTGAAGCTTTCTTT.

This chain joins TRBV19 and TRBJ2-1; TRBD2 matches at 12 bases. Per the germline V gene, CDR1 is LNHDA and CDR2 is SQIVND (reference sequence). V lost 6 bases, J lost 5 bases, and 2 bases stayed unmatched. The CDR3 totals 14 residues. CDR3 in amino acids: CASRLAGGNNEQFF. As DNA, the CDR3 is TGTGCCAGTAGACTAGCGGGGGGAAACAATGAGCAGTTCTTC.

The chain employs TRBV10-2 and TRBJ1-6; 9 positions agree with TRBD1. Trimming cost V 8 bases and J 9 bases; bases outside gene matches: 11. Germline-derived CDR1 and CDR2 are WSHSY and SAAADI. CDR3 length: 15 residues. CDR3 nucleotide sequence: TGCGCCAGCTGTAACTCCGGGACAGGGACTTCACCCCTCCACTTT. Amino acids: CASCNSGTGTSPLHF.

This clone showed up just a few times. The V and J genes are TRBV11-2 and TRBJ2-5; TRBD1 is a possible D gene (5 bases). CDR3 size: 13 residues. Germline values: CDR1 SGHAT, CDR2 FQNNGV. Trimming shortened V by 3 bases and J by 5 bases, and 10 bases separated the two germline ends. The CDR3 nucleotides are TGTGCCAGCAGCTTGACAGTGGGGGAGACCCAGTACTTC. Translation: CASSLTVGETQYF.

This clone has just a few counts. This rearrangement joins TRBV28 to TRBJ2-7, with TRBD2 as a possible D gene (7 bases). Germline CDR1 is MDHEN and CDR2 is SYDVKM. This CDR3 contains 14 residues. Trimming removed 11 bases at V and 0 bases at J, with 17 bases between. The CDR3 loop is CASKGGGSSYEQYF. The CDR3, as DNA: TGTGCCTCCAAGGGAGGGGGTAGCTCCTACGAGCAGTACTTC.

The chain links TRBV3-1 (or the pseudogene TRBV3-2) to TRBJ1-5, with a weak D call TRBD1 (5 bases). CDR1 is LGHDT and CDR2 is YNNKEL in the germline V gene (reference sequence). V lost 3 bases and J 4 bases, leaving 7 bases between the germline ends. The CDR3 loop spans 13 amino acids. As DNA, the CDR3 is TGTGCCAGCAGCCAGGGGGTAAATCAGCCCCAGCATTTT. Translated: CASSQGVNQPQHF.

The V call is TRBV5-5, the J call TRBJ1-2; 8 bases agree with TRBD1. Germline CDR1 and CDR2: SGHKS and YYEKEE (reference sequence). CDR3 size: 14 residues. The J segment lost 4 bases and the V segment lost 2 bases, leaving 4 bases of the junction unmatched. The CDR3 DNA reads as TGTGCCAGCAGCTTAGGACAGGGACCCTATGGCTACACCTTC. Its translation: CASSLGQGPYGYTF. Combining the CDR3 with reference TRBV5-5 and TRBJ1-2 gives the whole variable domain DAGVTQSPTHLIKTRGQQVTLRCSPISGHKSVSWYQQVLGQGPQFIFQYYEKEERGRGNFPDRFSARQFPNYSSELNVNALLLGDSALYLCASSLGQGPYGYTFGSGTRLTVV.

The CDR3 is CASRRQGDNEQFF. DNA of the CDR3: TGTGCCAGCAGGCGACAAGGTGACAATGAGCAGTTCTTC. The chain couples TRBV27 to TRBJ2-1, with D hard to call. V was cut by 6 bases and J by 5 bases, with 11 bases left in between. Germline V gene lookup returns CDR1 MNHEY and CDR2 SMNVEV (reference sequence). This CDR3 has 13 residues.

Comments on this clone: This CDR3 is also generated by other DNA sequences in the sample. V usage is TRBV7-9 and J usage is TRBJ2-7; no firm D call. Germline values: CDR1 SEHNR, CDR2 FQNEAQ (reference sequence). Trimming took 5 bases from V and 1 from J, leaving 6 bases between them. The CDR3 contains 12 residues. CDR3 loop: CASSRQSYEQYF. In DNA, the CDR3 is TGTGCCAGCAGCCGTCAATCCTACGAGCAGTACTTC. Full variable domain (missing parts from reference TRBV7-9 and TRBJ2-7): DTGVSQNPRHKITKRGQNVTFRCDPISEHNRLYWYRQTLGQGPEFLTYFQNEAQLEKSRLLSDRFSAERPKGSFSTLEIQRTEQGDSAMYLCASSRQSYEQYFGPGTRLTVT.

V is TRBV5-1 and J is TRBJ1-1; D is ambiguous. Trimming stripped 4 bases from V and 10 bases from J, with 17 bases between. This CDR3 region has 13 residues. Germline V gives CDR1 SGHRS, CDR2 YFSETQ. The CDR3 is CASSVEPGLRAFF. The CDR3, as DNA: TGCGCCAGCAGCGTTGAACCAGGCCTCCGAGCTTTCTTT.

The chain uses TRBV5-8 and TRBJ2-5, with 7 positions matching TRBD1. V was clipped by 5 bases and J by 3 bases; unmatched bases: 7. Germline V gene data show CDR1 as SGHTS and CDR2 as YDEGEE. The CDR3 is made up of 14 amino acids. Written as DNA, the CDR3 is TGTGCCAGCAGTTTAGACAGGGAAAAAGAGACCCAGTACTTC. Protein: CASSLDREKETQYF.

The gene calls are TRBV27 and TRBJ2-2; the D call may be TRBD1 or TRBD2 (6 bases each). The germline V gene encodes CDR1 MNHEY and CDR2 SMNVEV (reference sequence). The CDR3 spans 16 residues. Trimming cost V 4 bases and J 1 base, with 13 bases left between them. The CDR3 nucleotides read TGTGCCAGCAGTTCCGTTGGGGGGCAGAACACCGGGGAGCTGTTTTTT. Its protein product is CASSSVGGQNTGELFF.

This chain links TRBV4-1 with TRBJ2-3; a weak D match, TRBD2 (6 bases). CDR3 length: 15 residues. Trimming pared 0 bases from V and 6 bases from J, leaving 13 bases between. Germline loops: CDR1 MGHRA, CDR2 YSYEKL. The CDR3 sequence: CASSQDGTQTDTQYF. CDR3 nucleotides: TGCGCCAGCAGCCAAGACGGGACTCAGACTGATACGCAGTATTTT.

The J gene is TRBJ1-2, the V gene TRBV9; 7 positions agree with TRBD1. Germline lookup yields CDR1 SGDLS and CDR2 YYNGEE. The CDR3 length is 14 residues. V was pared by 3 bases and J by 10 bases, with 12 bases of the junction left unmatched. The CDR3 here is CASSGEGGRLAYTF. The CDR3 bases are TGTGCCAGCAGCGGGGAAGGGGGCAGACTAGCCTACACCTTC.

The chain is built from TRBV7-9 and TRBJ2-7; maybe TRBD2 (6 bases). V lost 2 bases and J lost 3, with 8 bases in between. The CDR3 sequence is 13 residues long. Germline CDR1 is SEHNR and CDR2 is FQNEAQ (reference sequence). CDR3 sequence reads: CASSLYSGYEQYF. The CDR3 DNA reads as TGTGCCAGCAGCTTATATAGCGGCTACGAGCAGTACTTC. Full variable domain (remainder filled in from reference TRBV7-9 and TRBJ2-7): DTGVSQNPRHKITKRGQNVTFRCDPISEHNRLYWYRQTLGQGPEFLTYFQNEAQLEKSRLLSDRFSAERPKGSFSTLEIQRTEQGDSAMYLCASSLYSGYEQYFGPGTRLTVT.

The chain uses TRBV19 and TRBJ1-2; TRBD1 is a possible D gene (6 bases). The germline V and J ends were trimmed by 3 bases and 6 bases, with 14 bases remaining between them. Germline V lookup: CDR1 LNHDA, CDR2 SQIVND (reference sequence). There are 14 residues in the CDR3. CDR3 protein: CASSIRGGIDGYTF. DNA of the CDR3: TGTGCCAGTAGTATTAGGGGGGGTATCGATGGCTACACCTTC. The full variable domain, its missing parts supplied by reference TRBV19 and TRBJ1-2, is DGGITQSPKYLFRKEGQNVTLSCEQNLNHDAMYWYRQDPGQGLRLIYYSQIVNDFQKGDIAEGYSVSREKKESFPLTVTSAQKNPTAFYLCASSIRGGIDGYTFGSGTRLTVV.

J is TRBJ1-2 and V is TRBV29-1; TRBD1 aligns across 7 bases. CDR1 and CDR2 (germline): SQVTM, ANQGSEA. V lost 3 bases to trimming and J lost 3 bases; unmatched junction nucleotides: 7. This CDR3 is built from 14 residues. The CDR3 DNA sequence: TGCAGCGTTGAGAAAAGGGGGCTCTACTATGGCTACACCTTC. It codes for CSVEKRGLYYGYTF.

CDR3: CASSPGGPISKTQYF. CDR3 in DNA: TGTGCCAGCAGCCCGGGGGGGCCGATTTCGAAGACGCAGTATTTT. The chain recombines TRBV7-9 with TRBJ2-3, with TRBD2 matching over 8 bases. V was clipped by 5 bases and J by 9 bases; unmatched bases: 13. Germline V gene data show CDR1 as SEHNR and CDR2 as FQNEAQ (reference sequence). The CDR3 contains 15 residues.

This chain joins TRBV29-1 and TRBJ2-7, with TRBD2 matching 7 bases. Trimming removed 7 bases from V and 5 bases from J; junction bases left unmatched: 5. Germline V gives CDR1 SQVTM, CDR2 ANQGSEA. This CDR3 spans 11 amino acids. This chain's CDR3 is CSATSSDEQYF. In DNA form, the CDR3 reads TGCAGCGCGACTAGCTCTGACGAGCAGTACTTC.

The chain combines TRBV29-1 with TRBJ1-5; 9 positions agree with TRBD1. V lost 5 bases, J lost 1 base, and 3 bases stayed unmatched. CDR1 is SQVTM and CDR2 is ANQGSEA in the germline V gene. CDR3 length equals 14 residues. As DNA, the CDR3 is TGCAGCGTTAGACAGGGGGGCAGCAATCAGCCCCAGCATTTT. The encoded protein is CSVRQGGSNQPQHF.

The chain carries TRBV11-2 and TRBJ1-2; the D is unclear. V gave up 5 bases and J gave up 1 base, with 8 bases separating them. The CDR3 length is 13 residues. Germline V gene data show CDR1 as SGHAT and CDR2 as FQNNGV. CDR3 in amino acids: CASSPDVNYGYTF. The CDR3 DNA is TGTGCCAGCAGCCCCGACGTTAACTATGGCTACACCTTC.

The CDR3 loop is CASSEEANYGYTF. For the CDR3, the DNA is TGTGCCAGCAGTGAAGAGGCTAACTATGGCTACACCTTC. The chain couples TRBV2 to TRBJ1-2; D gene unclear. Germline CDR1 reads SNHLY; CDR2 reads FYNNEI. The V and J ends lost 1 base and 0 bases respectively, with 3 bases between them. The CDR3 is 13 amino acids. Full variable domain (missing parts from reference TRBV2 and TRBJ1-2): EPEVTQTPSHQVTQMGQEVILRCVPISNHLYFYWYRQILGQKVEFLVSFYNNEISEKSEIFDDQFSVERPDGSNFTLKIRSTKLEDSAMYFCASSEEANYGYTFGSGTRLTVV.

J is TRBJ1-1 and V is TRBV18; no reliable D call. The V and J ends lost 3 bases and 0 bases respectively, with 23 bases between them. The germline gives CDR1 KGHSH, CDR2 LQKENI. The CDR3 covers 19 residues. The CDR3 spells CASSPNPGRTTPLNTEAFF. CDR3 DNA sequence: TGTGCCAGCTCACCGAATCCGGGCAGGACGACCCCTTTGAACACTGAAGCTTTCTTT. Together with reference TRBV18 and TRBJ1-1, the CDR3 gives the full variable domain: NAGVMQNPRHLVRRRGQEARLRCSPMKGHSHVYWYRQLPEEGLKFMVYLQKENIIDESGMPKERFSAEFPKEGPSILRIQQVVRGDSAAYFCASSPNPGRTTPLNTEAFFGQGTRLTVV.